This T cell receptor beta chain appears in the sequencing data of a study of CD8 T cells in Susac syndrome. RNA, at about 0.5 to 1 ug, was reverse transcribed with random hexamers. TCRdb reanalysed the immunoSEQ multiplex PCR reads using MiXCR and keeps one entry per CDR3 protein. The table lists under 200,000 distinct CDR3 sequences, 91% of them singletons. Notes on this clonotype: Antigen unknown.

Study findings and constraints: In Susac syndrome, the CD4+ T cell repertoires did not show clonal expansion.

All included Susac syndrome patients satisfied recently defined diagnostic criteria for definite or probable disease. The CDR3 loop spans 11 amino acids. Germline lookup yields CDR1 SNHLY and CDR2 FYNNEI. The ends were cut back, 0 bases at V and 5 bases at J, with 1 base in the middle. This chain joins TRBV2 and TRBJ1-2, with D unclear. The sample comprised CD4+ T cells from PBMCs. The TCR sequence derives from a human donor with Susac syndrome. The CDR3 sequence is CASSEAYGYTF. The CDR3 coding sequence is TGTGCCAGCAGTGAAGCATATGGCTACACCTTC.